These 31 T cell receptor beta chains came from one sample sequenced in a study of shared clonotypes between healthy human individuals (TCRdb year 2020). CD8 naive samples were CD45RO-negative cells positively selected for CCR7, giving a CD45RA+CCR7+ population that excluded TemRA cells. The method was the immunoSEQ multiplex PCR assay. The source is immuneACCESS, and TCRdb retained only in-frame sequences with V and J called. Part of the clones is not carried over; for the studies checked, unresolved V genes explain less than half of this, and the remainder is unexplained. This sample is represented by over 800,000 clones; 80% to 95% of them were singletons. The ten largest account for around 24% of the sample. Sequenced: naive CD8+ T cells sorted from blood. The sample's cell subset or site label is to be understood as: CD45RA+CCR7+. The source of these receptors is a young man in good health.

This chain uses TRBV27 with TRBJ2-2; 7 nucleotides match TRBD1. The CDR3 is 16 amino acids. CDR1 is MNHEY, CDR2 SMNVEV, per germline (reference sequence). V lost 6 bases, J lost 10 bases, and 17 bases stayed unmatched. CDR3 protein: CASSPPAGGSPEELFF. The CDR3 DNA follows: TGTGCCAGCAGCCCACCGGCAGGGGGATCACCTGAGGAGCTGTTTTTT.

This clone has only a few counts. J is TRBJ1-5 and V is TRBV7-9; TRBD1 aligns across 7 bases. Trimming removed 5 bases from V and 3 bases from J; junction bases left unmatched: 7. The CDR3 totals 15 residues. Germline V gene sequence: CDR1 SEHNR, CDR2 FQNEAQ (reference sequence). The DNA of the CDR3 is TGTGCCAGCAGCCCGTCAACAGGGGCCAATCAGCCCCAGCATTTT. Protein: CASSPSTGANQPQHF. The variable domain in full, with the rest retrieved from reference TRBV7-9 and TRBJ1-5, is DTGVSQNPRHKITKRGQNVTFRCDPISEHNRLYWYRQTLGQGPEFLTYFQNEAQLEKSRLLSDRFSAERPKGSFSTLEIQRTEQGDSAMYLCASSPSTGANQPQHFGDGTRLSIL.

Details on this clone: This sample also contains other DNA sequences that code for the same CDR3. CDR3 in DNA: TGTGCCAGCAGCCCAGGGAGGAACTATGGCTACACCTTC. It is translated as CASSPGRNYGYTF. The J gene is TRBJ1-2, the V gene TRBV6-1; D is perhaps TRBD1 (5 bases). The germline V gene has CDR1 MNHNS and CDR2 SASEGT. Trimming took off 6 bases at V and 2 bases at J, with 10 bases between the two ends. This CDR3 comprises 13 residues.

This clone has only a few counts. V is TRBV2 and J is TRBJ2-7; D uncertain. Trimming took 6 bases from V and 5 from J, leaving 11 bases between them. The length of the CDR3 is 12 residues. Germline lookup yields CDR1 SNHLY and CDR2 FYNNEI. CDR3 in amino acids: CASRPGPHEQYF. Here the CDR3 DNA reads TGTGCCAGCAGACCTGGACCCCACGAGCAGTACTTC. Based on the CDR3 plus reference TRBV2 and TRBJ2-7, the full variable domain is EPEVTQTPSHQVTQMGQEVILRCVPISNHLYFYWYRQILGQKVEFLVSFYNNEISEKSEIFDDQFSVERPDGSNFTLKIRSTKLEDSAMYFCASRPGPHEQYFGPGTRLTVT.

The chain employs TRBV29-1 and TRBJ2-7; D is unresolved. The ends were cut back, 5 bases at V and 5 bases at J, with 7 bases in the middle. The CDR3 is made up of 10 amino acids. In germline, CDR1 is SQVTM, CDR2 ANQGSEA. CDR3 residues: CSVLIHEQYF. Here the CDR3 DNA reads TGCAGCGTTTTGATCCACGAGCAGTACTTC.

The V and J genes are TRBV11-2 and TRBJ2-1; maybe TRBD2 (5 bases). The CDR3 is 17 residues long. In germline, CDR1 is SGHAT, CDR2 FQNNGV. V shed 4 bases and J shed 8 bases, with 24 bases lying between them. The DNA of the CDR3 is TGTGCCAGCAGCTCGACCCCCGGGATTAGGTTGGACGATGAGCAGTTCTTC. As protein: CASSSTPGIRLDDEQFF. The whole variable domain, filled in from reference TRBV11-2 and TRBJ2-1, reads EAGVAQSPRYKIIEKRQSVAFWCNPISGHATLYWYQQILGQGPKLLIQFQNNGVVDDSQLPKDRFSAERLKGVDSTLKIQPAKLEDSAVYLCASSSTPGIRLDDEQFFGPGTRLTVL.

The chain combines TRBV29-1 with TRBJ2-1; TRBD2 matches 15 bases. Trimming cost V 6 bases and J 6 bases; bases outside gene matches: 6. The CDR3 runs to 15 residues. Germline CDR1 and CDR2: SQVTM and ANQGSEA. CDR3: CSVGLAGGPLNEQFF. The CDR3 coding sequence is TGCAGCGTAGGACTAGCGGGAGGGCCTCTCAATGAGCAGTTCTTC.

This clone has just one count. V usage is TRBV19 and J usage is TRBJ2-1, with D unclear. CDR3 length: 13 amino acids. The germline V and J ends were trimmed by 4 bases and 9 bases, with 13 bases remaining between them. The V gene's germline CDR1 is LNHDA and CDR2 SQIVND (reference sequence). CDR3 residues: CASSTTDGTEQFF. The CDR3 nucleotides are TGTGCCAGTAGTACTACAGACGGTACTGAGCAGTTCTTC.

For this clone: At one end the junction does not follow the germline gene, possibly because of a read error. In DNA form, the CDR3 reads TGTGCCACCAGCAGACCAGAGAGGGGCCGGGGAGCTGTTTTT. Residues: CATSRPERGRGAVF. This chain uses TRBV15 with TRBJ2-2; tentatively, D is TRBD1 or TRBD2 (5 bases each). This CDR3 is 14 amino acids long. Per the germline V gene, CDR1 is LNHNV and CDR2 is YYDKDF (reference sequence).

The chain recombines TRBV15 with TRBJ2-3, with 13 bases fitting TRBD2. This CDR3 contains 19 residues. CDR1 LNHNV and CDR2 YYDKDF come from the germline V gene (reference sequence). The J segment lost 1 base and the V segment lost 2 bases, leaving 9 bases of the junction unmatched. The CDR3 region has the DNA TGTGCCACCAGCAGACTCGGACTAGCGGGAGTGGTGGGCACAGATACGCAGTATTTT. This codes for CATSRLGLAGVVGTDTQYF.

The chain combines TRBV27 with TRBJ2-2; either TRBD1 or TRBD2 may supply D (5 bases each). This CDR3 comprises 12 residues. V was trimmed by 7 bases and J by 3 bases, leaving 6 bases between them. Looked up from germline, CDR1 is MNHEY and CDR2 is SMNVEV (reference sequence). This CDR3 reads CASMGDTGELFF. Written as DNA, the CDR3 is TGTGCCAGCATGGGGGACACCGGGGAGCTGTTTTTT.

The chain recombines TRBV7-3 with TRBJ2-5; TRBD2 agrees at 9 bases. CDR1 is SGHTA and CDR2 is FQGTGA in the germline V gene. The CDR3 has 15 amino acids. The V segment lost 2 bases and the J segment 4 bases; nucleotides outside the gene matches: 5. CDR3 sequence: CASSLSASGTETQYF. Here the CDR3 DNA reads TGTGCCAGCAGCTTATCCGCTAGCGGGACAGAGACCCAGTACTTC.

This rearrangement joins TRBV11-2 to TRBJ1-1; D is undetermined. The germline V and J ends were trimmed by 4 bases and 0 bases, with 6 bases remaining between them. Germline CDR1 reads SGHAT; CDR2 reads FQNNGV. The CDR3 consists of 13 residues. The CDR3, as DNA: TGTGCCAGCAGCTCGCCGATGAACACTGAAGCTTTCTTT. This translates into CASSSPMNTEAFF.

J is TRBJ2-6 and V is TRBV11-2; D remains ambiguous. Per germline, CDR1 SGHAT and CDR2 FQNNGV. Trimming cost V 4 bases and J 1 base, with 5 bases left between them. The CDR3 contains 14 residues. CDR3 DNA sequence: TGTGCCAGCAGCTCGTTGTCTGGGGCCAACGTCCTGACTTTC. Its protein product is CASSSLSGANVLTF.

The rearrangement joins TRBV25-1 to TRBJ2-1, with D possibly matching TRBD2 (5 bases). The V end lost 6 bases, the J end lost 10 bases, and 25 bases lay between the germline ends. Germline-derived CDR1 and CDR2 are MGHDK and SYGVNS. The CDR3 extends over 16 amino acids. Written as DNA, the CDR3 is TGTGCCAGCAGCAATTACTTGGACTTCTCTAATGAGGAGCAGTTCTTC. The encoded protein is CASSNYLDFSNEEQFF.

The V call is TRBV19, the J call TRBJ2-7, with D perhaps given as TRBD1 or TRBD2 (5 bases each). The V and J ends lost 3 bases and 6 bases respectively, with 12 bases between them. The V gene's germline CDR1 is LNHDA and CDR2 SQIVND (reference sequence). The CDR3 has 13 residues. The CDR3 bases are TGTGCCAGTAGTATCGATTGGGGGTTCGAGCAGTACTTC. Translation gives CASSIDWGFEQYF.

The chain recombines TRBV28 with TRBJ1-2, with 7 bases matching TRBD1. V lost 1 base to trimming and J lost 4 bases; unmatched junction nucleotides: 15. This CDR3 is 18 amino acids long. CDR1 MDHEN and CDR2 SYDVKM come from the germline V gene. CDR3 coding DNA: TGTGCCAGCAGTTTATCGTGGACCCTCTACAGGGGAACCTATGGCTACACCTTC. Protein: CASSLSWTLYRGTYGYTF.

A word on this clone: This sample also contains other DNA sequences that code for the same CDR3. The chain recombines TRBV30 with TRBJ2-7; 9 nucleotides match TRBD1. The germline V gene has CDR1 GTSNPN and CDR2 SVGIG (reference sequence). The CDR3 totals 13 residues. Trimming removed 3 bases from V and 1 base from J; junction bases left unmatched: 1. CDR3 bases: TGTGCCTGGAGGGGACAGGGATCCTACGAGCAGTACTTC. Residues: CAWRGQGSYEQYF. Drawing the rest from reference TRBV30 and TRBJ2-7, the complete variable domain is SQTIHQWPATLVQPVGSPLSLECTVEGTSNPNLYWYRQAAGRGLQLLFYSVGIGQISSEVPQNLSASRPQDRQFILSSKKLLLSDSGFYLCAWRGQGSYEQYFGPGTRLTVT.

This clone was seen once. The same CDR3 also results from other DNA sequences found in this sample. V usage is TRBV7-9 and J usage is TRBJ2-3; D remains ambiguous. V lost 1 base to trimming and J lost 0 bases, with 8 bases between them. Per the germline V gene, CDR1 is SEHNR and CDR2 is FQNEAQ (reference sequence). This CDR3 contains 15 residues. This CDR3 reads CASSLVGGSTDTQYF. CDR3 in DNA: TGTGCCAGCAGCTTAGTAGGCGGAAGCACAGATACGCAGTATTTT.

The CDR3 region is CASSSLAGGPSYEQYF. CDR3 DNA: TGTGCCAGCAGCTCTTTAGCGGGAGGCCCCTCCTACGAGCAGTACTTC. The chain combines TRBV5-4 with TRBJ2-7, with TRBD2 matching 10 bases. V gave up 3 bases and J gave up 0 bases; unmatched junction bases: 6. The germline CDR1 and CDR2 sequences are SGHNT and YYREEE (reference sequence). There are 16 residues in the CDR3.

The gene calls are TRBV18 and TRBJ2-1; unclear D gene. Trimming cost V 0 bases and J 0 bases, with 18 bases left between them. The CDR3 is 19 residues long. CDR1 KGHSH and CDR2 LQKENI come from the germline V gene. The CDR3: CASSPPVRRYQSSYNEQFF. In DNA form, the CDR3 reads TGTGCCAGCTCACCACCGGTTCGGAGATACCAAAGCTCCTACAATGAGCAGTTCTTC.

The rearrangement links TRBV5-1 to TRBJ1-5; D not certain. Germline V CDR1 and CDR2: SGHRS, YFSETQ. This CDR3 contains 15 residues. Trimming took 0 bases from V and 3 from J, leaving 10 bases between them. The CDR3 DNA follows: TGCGCCAGCAGCTTGGAGGGCGGAATCAATCAGCCCCAGCATTTT. Amino acids: CASSLEGGINQPQHF.

A single count supports this clone. This chain joins TRBV28 and TRBJ2-7; TRBD1 aligns across 7 bases. Unmatched junction bases numbered 11, after V lost 6 bases and J lost 0 bases. The CDR3 covers 16 residues. Looked up from germline, CDR1 is MDHEN and CDR2 is SYDVKM. For the CDR3, the DNA is TGTGCCAGCAGGGACCAGGCGACAGGGTTCTCCTACGAGCAGTACTTC. Translation gives CASRDQATGFSYEQYF.

This clone was detected only once. The chain uses TRBV10-3 and TRBJ2-1; 9 bases are shared with TRBD2. This CDR3 region has 13 residues. The ends lost 9 bases at V and 4 bases at J; junction bases unmatched: 4. CDR1 and CDR2 (germline): ENHRY, SYGVKD. CDR3 in amino acids: CAIASGAYNEQFF. In DNA, the CDR3 is TGTGCCATAGCTAGCGGGGCGTACAATGAGCAGTTCTTC.

The chain recombines TRBV27 with TRBJ2-1; 7 bases agree with TRBD2. The junction had 8 bases not matched to a gene; V was cut back by 10 bases and J by 8 bases. CDR3 length: 12 amino acids. The V gene's germline CDR1 is MNHEY and CDR2 SMNVEV (reference sequence). The CDR3 region is CATGGGRHEQFF. The CDR3 nucleotides read TGTGCCACCGGGGGAGGGCGGCATGAGCAGTTCTTC.

The chain uses TRBV27 and TRBJ2-2, with a tentative D call TRBD1 (6 bases). The CDR3 runs to 16 residues. Germline lookup yields CDR1 MNHEY and CDR2 SMNVEV (reference sequence). V was clipped by 1 base and J by 0 bases, with 9 bases between them. The CDR3: CASSLYSGANTGELFF. DNA of the CDR3: TGTGCCAGCAGTTTATACTCAGGGGCGAACACCGGGGAGCTGTTTTTT.

This clone showed up many times. This sample includes further DNA sequences coding for the same CDR3. The chain employs TRBV19 and TRBJ2-1, with D perhaps matching TRBD1 or TRBD2 (6 bases each). The germline gives CDR1 LNHDA, CDR2 SQIVND (reference sequence). This CDR3 spans 14 amino acids. Trimming removed 5 bases at V and 2 bases at J, with 10 bases between. CDR3 loop: CASSLGGPYNEQFF. In DNA form, the CDR3 reads TGTGCCAGTAGTCTGGGGGGCCCCTACAATGAGCAGTTCTTC. Complete variable domain (other parts from reference TRBV19 and TRBJ2-1): DGGITQSPKYLFRKEGQNVTLSCEQNLNHDAMYWYRQDPGQGLRLIYYSQIVNDFQKGDIAEGYSVSREKKESFPLTVTSAQKNPTAFYLCASSLGGPYNEQFFGPGTRLTVL.

CDR3 coding DNA: TGTGCCAGCAGTTTGGGCCTTCCTGCCGGTGGTGTAAAACTGTTTTTT. Translation gives CASSLGLPAGGVKLFF. V is TRBV27 and J is TRBJ1-4; no clear D. The CDR3 sequence is 16 residues long. The germline gives CDR1 MNHEY, CDR2 SMNVEV (reference sequence). The V end lost 3 bases, the J end lost 10 bases, and 21 bases lay between the germline ends. The full variable domain, with the rest looked up from reference TRBV27 and TRBJ1-4, is EAQVTQNPRYLITVTGKKLTVTCSQNMNHEYMSWYRQDPGLGLRQIYYSMNVEVTDKGDVPEGYKVSRKEKRNFPLILESPSPNQTSLYFCASSLGLPAGGVKLFFGSGTQLSVL.

Concerning this clone: Other DNA sequences in this sample translate to the same CDR3. The genes are TRBV27 and TRBJ2-5; 7 bases align to TRBD2. This CDR3 contains 13 residues. V lost 5 bases to trimming and J lost 4 bases; unmatched junction nucleotides: 4. Germline CDR1 MNHEY, CDR2 SMNVEV (reference sequence). This CDR3 is CASSLPGGETQYF. CDR3 DNA sequence: TGTGCCAGCAGTCTACCGGGAGGAGAGACCCAGTACTTC.

The CDR3 reads CASSEALRQGAISGANVLTF. The CDR3 region has the DNA TGTGCCAGCAGTGAAGCGCTTCGGCAGGGGGCGATTTCTGGGGCCAACGTCCTGACTTTC. This chain joins TRBV2 and TRBJ2-6; 8 positions match TRBD1. CDR3 size: 20 residues. Germline lookup yields CDR1 SNHLY and CDR2 FYNNEI. The junction had 11 bases not matched to a gene; V was cut back by 0 bases and J by 1 base.

The chain carries TRBV28 and TRBJ2-5, with TRBD2 matching 12 bases. From germline, CDR1 is MDHEN and CDR2 SYDVKM. Unmatched junction bases numbered 6, after V lost 4 bases and J lost 3 bases. This CDR3 comprises 16 residues. The CDR3 spells CASSSYLAGGEETQYF. CDR3 DNA: TGTGCCAGCAGTTCATACCTAGCGGGAGGGGAAGAGACCCAGTACTTC.